Below are 20 T cell receptor beta chains sequenced from a single sample in a study of T cell responses to AZD1222 COVID-19 vaccine. This table comes from immunoSEQ multiplex PCR, and its TCRdb copy is limited to in-frame clones, with some not included. This table has approximately 170,000 clones, around nine tenths appearing once. Sequencing was performed on peripheral blood, taken 28 days after the second AZD1222 dose. The receptors stem from an adult who received the AZD1222 COVID-19 vaccine.

The sample holds a few counts of this clone. The chain employs TRBV9 and TRBJ1-1, with 7 bases fitting TRBD1. V was clipped by 3 bases and J by 5 bases; unmatched bases: 4. This CDR3 has 13 amino acids. From germline, CDR1 is SGDLS and CDR2 YYNGEE. CDR3 residues: CASSDPRGTEAFF. In DNA form, the CDR3 reads TGTGCCAGCAGCGACCCCAGGGGGACTGAAGCTTTCTTT.

This clone appeared a few times. J is TRBJ2-7 and V is TRBV18, with a weak D call TRBD1 (6 bases). V lost 0 bases and J lost 2, with 8 bases in between. This CDR3 is built from 14 residues. Germline V gene lookup returns CDR1 KGHSH and CDR2 LQKENI. CDR3 coding DNA: TGTGCCAGCTCACCACCGGCAGGGGCCTACGAGCAGTACTTC. Protein product: CASSPPAGAYEQYF.

The gene calls are TRBV6-2 or TRBV6-3 and TRBJ2-1, with TRBD2 matching 7 bases. The ends lost 5 bases at V and 2 bases at J; junction bases unmatched: 15. The CDR3 covers 18 residues. Per germline, CDR1 MNHEY and CDR2 SVGEGT. The CDR3 region is CASSIRGSGEGAYNEQFF. CDR3 nucleotides: TGTGCCAGCAGTATCCGAGGTTCGGGGGAGGGAGCCTACAATGAGCAGTTCTTC.

The chain uses TRBV12-3 or TRBV12-4 and TRBJ2-7, with a possible D match to TRBD1 (5 bases). V was clipped by 5 bases and J by 3 bases, with 11 bases between them. The CDR3 totals 13 residues. The CDR3 coding sequence is TGTGCCAGCAGTGGGGCCAAGGGCTACGAGCAGTACTTC. Protein sequence: CASSGAKGYEQYF.

This clone was seen only a few times. The chain combines TRBV18 with TRBJ2-1; the match to TRBD2 covers 13 bases. The CDR3 covers 18 residues. V shed 2 bases and J 0 bases; nucleotides not matched to a gene: 4. Germline V gene data show CDR1 as KGHSH and CDR2 as LQKENI. Here the CDR3 reads CASSPTSGGASSYNEQFF. In DNA form, the CDR3 reads TGTGCCAGCTCACCAACTAGCGGGGGGGCCTCCTCCTACAATGAGCAGTTCTTC.

The chain combines TRBV3-1 (or the pseudogene TRBV3-2) with TRBJ1-6, with a tentative D call TRBD1 (5 bases). With 0 bases removed from V and 10 bases from J, the gap between germline ends came to 13 bases. Germline V CDR1 and CDR2: LGHDT, YNNKEL (reference sequence). The CDR3 runs to 15 residues. The CDR3 bases are TGTGCCAGCAGCCAAGATCCGGGAACAGGCTCACCCCTCCACTTT. It specifies CASSQDPGTGSPLHF.

This sequence joins TRBV5-1 and TRBJ2-5; D is uncertain. This CDR3 contains 13 residues. Germline V gene lookup returns CDR1 SGHRS and CDR2 YFSETQ. Between the trimmed V and J ends, which lost 2 bases and 1 base, there was a span of 6 bases. CDR3 sequence (DNA): TGCGCCAGCAGCTTTGTCGCCCAAGAGACCCAGTACTTC. Amino acid sequence: CASSFVAQETQYF.

The V gene is TRBV2, the J gene TRBJ2-1, with D tentatively TRBD1 or TRBD2 (6 bases each). The length of the CDR3 is 18 residues. The V gene's germline CDR1 is SNHLY and CDR2 FYNNEI. V was cut by 6 bases and J by 4 bases, with 25 bases left in between. CDR3 residues: CASSTAKGGAFSYNEQFF. The CDR3 DNA reads as TGTGCCAGCAGCACGGCCAAGGGGGGCGCCTTTTCATACAATGAGCAGTTCTTC.

This chain uses TRBV7-8 with TRBJ2-7; no definite D call. V lost 6 bases to trimming and J lost 2 bases, with 8 bases between them. The CDR3 runs 12 residues. The germline gives CDR1 SGHVS, CDR2 FQNEAQ. The CDR3 spells CASSPTAYEQYF. CDR3 DNA sequence: TGTGCCAGCAGTCCCACGGCCTACGAGCAGTACTTC. Supplemented by reference TRBV7-8 and TRBJ2-7, the full variable domain reads GAGVSQSPRYKVAKRGQDVALRCDPISGHVSLFWYQQALGQGPEFLTYFQNEAQLDKSGLPSDRFFAERPEGSVSTLKIQRTQQEDSAVYLCASSPTAYEQYFGPGTRLTVT.

This sequence joins TRBV28 and TRBJ1-3; unclear D gene. Trimming pared 3 bases from V and 4 bases from J, leaving 10 bases between. From germline, CDR1 is MDHEN and CDR2 SYDVKM. The CDR3 has 14 residues. The CDR3 nucleotides read TGTGCCAGCAGTTTTAGAAAGATGGGAAACACCATATATTTT. Translating gives CASSFRKMGNTIYF.

The chain recombines TRBV18 with TRBJ1-1, with no clear D. The CDR3 is 13 amino acids. Between the trimmed V and J ends, which lost 6 bases and 2 bases, there was a span of 10 bases. Germline loops: CDR1 KGHSH, CDR2 LQKENI. The CDR3 sequence: CASSQEGNTEAFF. The CDR3 region has the DNA TGTGCCAGCTCCCAGGAGGGTAACACTGAAGCTTTCTTT. Full variable domain (outside the CDR3, taken from reference TRBV18 and TRBJ1-1): NAGVMQNPRHLVRRRGQEARLRCSPMKGHSHVYWYRQLPEEGLKFMVYLQKENIIDESGMPKERFSAEFPKEGPSILRIQQVVRGDSAAYFCASSQEGNTEAFFGQGTRLTVV.

This rearrangement joins TRBV7-6 to TRBJ2-5; 8 positions match TRBD1. This CDR3 contains 17 residues. Germline CDR1 SGHVS, CDR2 FNYEAQ. V lost 5 bases, J lost 5 bases, and 16 bases stayed unmatched. The CDR3 nucleotides are TGTGCCAGCAGCCCAGGGGGCGCAAGGTCCCGGGGGGAGACCCAGTACTTC. This translates into CASSPGGARSRGETQYF.

V gene TRBV19 combines with J gene TRBJ1-1, with 8 bases identical to TRBD1. Per the germline V gene, CDR1 is LNHDA and CDR2 is SQIVND (reference sequence). V shed 7 bases and J 1 base; nucleotides not matched to a gene: 11. The CDR3 runs to 16 residues. In DNA form, the CDR3 reads TGTGCCAGTACCGTCCAACGGACAGGGTCGAACACTGAAGCTTTCTTT. Protein product: CASTVQRTGSNTEAFF.

J is TRBJ2-5 and V is TRBV24-1, with 9 bases lining up with TRBD1. J was trimmed by 5 bases and V by 9 bases; bases with no gene match: 6. Germline V gene sequence: CDR1 KGHDR, CDR2 SFDVKD. The length of the CDR3 is 13 residues. The CDR3 region has the DNA TGTGCCACCTCCGACGACAGGGGGGAGACCCAGTACTTC. It encodes CATSDDRGETQYF.

The chain carries TRBV6-5 and TRBJ2-1; the match to TRBD2 covers 8 bases. V gave up 8 bases and J gave up 1 base; unmatched junction bases: 1. There are 13 residues in the CDR3. The V gene's germline CDR1 is MNHEY and CDR2 SVGAGI. CDR3 amino acids: CASGGGSYNEQFF. CDR3 DNA: TGTGCCAGCGGCGGGGGGTCCTACAATGAGCAGTTCTTC.

The genes are TRBV13 and TRBJ1-1, with D perhaps matching TRBD1 (5 bases). CDR1 is PRHDT, CDR2 FYEKMQ, per germline (reference sequence). This CDR3 contains 14 residues. V lost 5 bases, J lost 5 bases, and 15 bases lay in between. For the CDR3, the DNA is TGTGCCAGCAGCCGGAGGAGCGGGGGGACTGAAGCTTTCTTT. Amino acids: CASSRRSGGTEAFF.

The sample holds one count of this clone. V usage is TRBV5-6 and J usage is TRBJ1-6; 10 bases are shared with TRBD1. Germline V gene lookup returns CDR1 SGHDT and CDR2 YYEEEE. The CDR3 runs 14 residues. Trimming cost V 5 bases and J 6 bases; bases outside gene matches: 2. The CDR3 DNA follows: TGTGCCAGCAGTCGGGACAGGGGTAATTCACCCCTCCACTTT. Encoded protein: CASSRDRGNSPLHF.

This clone came up once. The chain combines TRBV7-9 with TRBJ2-7, with no clear D. In germline, CDR1 is SEHNR, CDR2 FQNEAQ (reference sequence). This CDR3 comprises 13 residues. Trimming shortened V by 2 bases and J by 3 bases, and 8 bases separated the two germline ends. The CDR3 DNA is TGTGCCAGCAGCTTACCGTTCAGCTACGAGCAGTACTTC. This translates into CASSLPFSYEQYF. The full variable domain, with the rest looked up from reference TRBV7-9 and TRBJ2-7, is DTGVSQNPRHKITKRGQNVTFRCDPISEHNRLYWYRQTLGQGPEFLTYFQNEAQLEKSRLLSDRFSAERPKGSFSTLEIQRTEQGDSAMYLCASSLPFSYEQYFGPGTRLTVT.

CDR3 sequence: CASSPNRGTNEKLFF. DNA of the CDR3: TGTGCCAGCAGTCCAAACAGGGGGACTAATGAAAAACTGTTTTTT. The genes are TRBV2 and TRBJ1-4; the match to TRBD1 covers 8 bases. The CDR3 spans 15 residues. With V trimmed by 5 bases and J by 2 bases, 4 bases remained unmatched. Germline values: CDR1 SNHLY, CDR2 FYNNEI.

The chain has TRBV5-1 and TRBJ2-1, with TRBD2 matching over 9 bases. Losses at the gene ends were 4 bases for V and 7 bases for J; bases not matched to a gene: 6. Germline V lookup: CDR1 SGHRS, CDR2 YFSETQ. The CDR3 sequence is 14 residues long. CDR3 sequence reads: CASSELAGFNEQFF. CDR3 sequence (DNA): TGCGCCAGCAGCGAACTAGCGGGCTTTAATGAGCAGTTCTTC.